This note documents a single T cell receptor beta chain sequence. Antigen unknown. The sample belongs to a study of CD8 T cells in Susac syndrome. Random hexamers were used to reverse transcribe the RNA input (about 0.5 to 1 ug). TCR beta CDR3 was amplified by immunoSEQ covering 54 Vbeta and 13 Jbeta. TCRdb called the immunoSEQ multiplex PCR reads again in MiXCR, with one record for every CDR3 protein. Of around 200,000 distinct CDR3 sequences in the sample, roughly nine tenths were seen once. Sequencing of TCR beta was performed on blood CD8+ and CD4+ T cells. Treatment-naive patients with stable or active relapsing-remitting disease were the multiple sclerosis controls. The CDR3 length is 14 residues. The V gene's germline CDR1 is LGHDT and CDR2 YNNKEL (reference sequence). V lost 1 base, J lost 2 bases, and 9 bases lay in between. Whole-study findings and limits: It was acknowledged by the study that relatively few individuals were included in its TCR sequencing and HLA analysis.

The TCR comes from a human donor with multiple sclerosis. Input material: CD8+ T cells from PBMCs. The chain couples TRBV3-1 to TRBJ2-7; D not resolved. This CDR3 is CASSQVEAPYEQYF. CDR3 nucleotide sequence: TGTGCCAGCAGCCAAGTAGAGGCCCCCTACGAGCAGTACTTC.